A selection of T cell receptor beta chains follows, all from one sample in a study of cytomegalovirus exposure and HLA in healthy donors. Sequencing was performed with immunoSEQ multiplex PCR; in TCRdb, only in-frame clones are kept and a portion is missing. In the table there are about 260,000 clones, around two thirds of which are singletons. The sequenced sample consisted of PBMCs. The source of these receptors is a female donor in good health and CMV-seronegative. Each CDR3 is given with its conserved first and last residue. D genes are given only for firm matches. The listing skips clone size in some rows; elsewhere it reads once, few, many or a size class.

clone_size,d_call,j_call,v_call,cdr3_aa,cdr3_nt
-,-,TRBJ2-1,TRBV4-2,CASSQDLRGSALYNEQFF,TGTGCCAGCAGCCAAGACCTTCGGGGTAGCGCCCTATACAATGAGCAGTTCTTC
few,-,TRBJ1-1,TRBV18,CASSQQGNTEAFF,TGTGCCAGCTCACAACAGGGGAACACTGAAGCTTTCTTT
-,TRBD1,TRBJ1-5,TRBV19,CASSRGQGLFNQPQHF,TGTGCCAGTAGTAGGGGACAGGGTCTCTTCAATCAGCCCCAGCATTTT
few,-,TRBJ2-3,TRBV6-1,CASTQAGSDTQYF,TGTGCCAGCACCCAGGCTGGCTCAGATACGCAGTATTTT
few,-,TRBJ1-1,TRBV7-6,CASSLAPPGYTEAFF,TGTGCCAGCAGCTTAGCCCCGCCGGGGTATACTGAAGCTTTCTTT
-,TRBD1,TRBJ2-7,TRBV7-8,CASSRDRGLFHEQYF,TGTGCCAGCAGTCGAGACAGGGGGCTATTCCACGAGCAGTACTTC
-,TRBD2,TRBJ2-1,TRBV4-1,CASSQETTSIFLNEQFF,TGCGCCAGCAGCCAAGAAACGACTAGCATATTCCTTAATGAGCAGTTCTTC
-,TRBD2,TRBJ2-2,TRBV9,CASSWGISGRKGTGELFF,TGTGCCAGCAGCTGGGGCATTAGCGGGAGAAAAGGTACCGGGGAGCTGTTTTTT
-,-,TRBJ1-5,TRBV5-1,CASSLGKQGQPQHF,TGCGCCAGCAGCCTCGGGAAACAGGGTCAGCCCCAGCATTTT
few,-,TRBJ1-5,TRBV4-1,CASSLTLTHSYNQPQHF,TGCGCCAGCAGCCTAACCTTAACCCACAGCTATAATCAGCCCCAGCATTTT
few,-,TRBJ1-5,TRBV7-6,CASSLKRGREPQHF,TGTGCCAGCAGCTTGAAAAGGGGCCGCGAGCCCCAGCATTTT
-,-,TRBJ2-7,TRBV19,CASGPNWSEQYF,TGTGCCAGTGGGCCCAACTGGTCCGAGCAGTACTTC
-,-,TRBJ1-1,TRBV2,CASSEAYGGMTTEAFF,TGTGCCAGCAGTGAAGCGTACGGGGGAATGACGACTGAAGCTTTCTTT
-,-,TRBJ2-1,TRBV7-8,CASSPRGGGEQFF,TGTGCCAGCAGCCCCCGAGGGGGAGGGGAGCAGTTCTTC
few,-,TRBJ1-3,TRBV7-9,CASSPSGSGNTIYF,TGTGCCAGCAGCCCGAGTGGCTCTGGAAACACCATATATTTT
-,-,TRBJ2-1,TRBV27,CASSLSPNGLYNEQFF,TGTGCCAGCAGTTTATCCCCAAACGGTCTCTACAATGAGCAGTTCTTC
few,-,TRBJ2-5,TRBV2,CASRQGRSQETQYF,TGTGCCAGCAGGCAGGGGAGATCCCAAGAGACCCAGTACTTC
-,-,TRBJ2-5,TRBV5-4,CASSLAGRGRQETQYF,TGTGCCAGCAGCTTGGCGGGCAGGGGTCGTCAAGAGACCCAGTACTTC
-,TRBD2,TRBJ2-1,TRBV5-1,CASSLVTSGRVYNEQFF,TGCGCCAGCAGCTTGGTGACTAGCGGGAGAGTCTACAATGAGCAGTTCTTC
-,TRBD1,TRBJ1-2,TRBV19,CASSGQGHYGYTF,TGTGCCAGTAGTGGACAGGGGCACTATGGCTACACCTTC
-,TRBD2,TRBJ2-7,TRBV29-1,CSVELAGVGYEQYF,TGCAGCGTGGAACTAGCGGGAGTTGGATACGAGCAGTACTTC
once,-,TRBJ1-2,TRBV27,CASSAQGIYGYTF,TGTGCCAGCAGTGCACAGGGAATATATGGCTACACCTTC
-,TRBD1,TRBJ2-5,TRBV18,CASSQQTGGGETQYF,TGTGCCAGCTCACAGCAGACAGGGGGAGGTGAGACCCAGTACTTC
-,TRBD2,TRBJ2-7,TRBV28,CASSPGTSGSYEQYF,TGTGCCAGCAGCCCCGGGACTAGCGGTTCCTACGAGCAGTACTTC
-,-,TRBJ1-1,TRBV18,CASSPQGMNTEAFF,TGTGCCAGCTCACCACAGGGGATGAACACTGAAGCTTTCTTT
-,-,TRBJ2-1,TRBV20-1,CSARDGHEQFF,TGCAGTGCTAGAGATGGCCATGAGCAGTTCTTC
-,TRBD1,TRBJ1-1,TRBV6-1,CASSDRGQGNTEAFF,TGTGCCAGCAGCGACAGGGGGCAGGGGAACACTGAAGCTTTCTTT
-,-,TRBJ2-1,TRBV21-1,CASSKVWGTSGKGDNEQFF,TGTGCCAGCAGCAAAGTGTGGGGGACTAGCGGGAAAGGGGACAATGAGCAGTTCTTC
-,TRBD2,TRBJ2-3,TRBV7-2,CASSPRGSGRSADTQYF,TGTGCCAGCAGCCCGCGGGGTAGCGGGAGGAGCGCAGATACGCAGTATTTT
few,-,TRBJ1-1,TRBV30,CAWSSGKGNTEAFF,TGTGCCTGGAGTTCCGGGAAGGGGAACACTGAAGCTTTCTTT
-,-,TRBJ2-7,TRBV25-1,CASSLSGHSYEQYF,TGTGCCAGCAGTCTTTCAGGGCACTCCTACGAGCAGTACTTC
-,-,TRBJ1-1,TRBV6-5,CASTPDSRNTEAFF,TGTGCCAGTACCCCGGACAGCAGAAACACTGAAGCTTTCTTT
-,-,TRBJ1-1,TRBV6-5,CASSGGIRGVEAFF,TGTGCCAGCAGTGGGGGGATAAGGGGCGTGGAAGCTTTCTTT
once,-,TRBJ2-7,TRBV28,CASRDSSTYEQYF,TGTGCCAGCCGGGATTCTAGTACCTACGAGCAGTACTTC
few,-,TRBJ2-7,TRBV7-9,CASSLASFGGSYEQYF,TGTGCCAGCAGCTTAGCAAGTTTCGGGGGATCCTACGAGCAGTACTTC
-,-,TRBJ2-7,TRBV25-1,CASSGSSGTYEQYF,TGTGCCAGCAGTGGTTCCTCAGGGACCTACGAGCAGTACTTC
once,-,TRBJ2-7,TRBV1,CTTGAEAF,TGCACCACGGGAGCGGAGGCCTTC
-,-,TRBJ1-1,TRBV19,CASSSSPVGGNTEAFF,TGTGCCAGTAGTTCGTCCCCGGTCGGGGGGAACACTGAAGCTTTCTTT
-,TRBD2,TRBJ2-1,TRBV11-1,CASSLIVAGSLEQFF,TGTGCCAGCAGCTTGATAGTAGCGGGGTCGCTGGAGCAGTTCTTC
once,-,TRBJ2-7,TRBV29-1,CSVEVAAYEQYF,TGCAGCGTTGAGGTAGCGGCCTACGAGCAGTACTTC
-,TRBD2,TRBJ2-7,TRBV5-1,CASSLSASGSYEQYF,TGCGCCAGCAGCTTGTCGGCTAGCGGGAGTTACGAGCAGTACTTC
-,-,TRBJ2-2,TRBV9,CASSDPGSWDTGELFF,TGTGCCAGCAGCGACCCAGGCTCATGGGACACCGGGGAGCTGTTTTTT